This passage covers 18 T cell receptor beta chains from one sample sequenced in a study of shared clonotypes between healthy human individuals. Sequenced by immunoSEQ multiplex PCR; TCRdb stores in-frame clones only, minus some. The data contain 2,500,000 or so clones, about 92% of them seen just once; the ten biggest clones take up under 0.15%. The sample taken for sequencing was naive CD4+ T cells sorted from blood. Indicated subset: CD45RA+ positively selected. Source of these receptors: a young man in good health.

The gene calls are TRBV7-2 and TRBJ1-1, with D possibly TRBD1 on 5 matching bases. Trimming removed 5 bases from V and 4 bases from J, with 14 bases in between. The CDR3 has 14 residues. Per the germline V gene, CDR1 is SGHTA and CDR2 is FQGNSA. The CDR3, as DNA: TGTGCCAGCAGCCAGAAGCGAGGGGTCACTGAAGCTTTCTTT. It specifies CASSQKRGVTEAFF.

This chain uses TRBV19 with TRBJ2-1; 11 positions agree with TRBD1. Trimming cost V 10 bases and J 9 bases; bases outside gene matches: 11. Per germline, CDR1 LNHDA and CDR2 SQIVND (reference sequence). The CDR3 totals 14 residues. CDR3 sequence reads: CATRDRGDWIEQFF. CDR3 DNA sequence: TGTGCCACCCGGGACAGGGGGGATTGGATTGAGCAGTTCTTC.

The rearrangement uses TRBV28 and TRBJ1-4, with 8 nucleotides matching TRBD1. The CDR3 has 15 residues. Germline V gene lookup returns CDR1 MDHEN and CDR2 SYDVKM. The V segment lost 5 bases and the J segment 4 bases; nucleotides outside the gene matches: 6. CDR3 residues: CASSPLGQGNEKLFF. As DNA, the CDR3 is TGTGCCAGCAGTCCACTCGGACAGGGTAATGAAAAACTGTTTTTT.

A word on this clone: At one end the junction does not follow the germline gene, possibly because of a read error. This chain connects TRBV9 to TRBJ1-1; no firm D call. In germline, CDR1 is SGDLS, CDR2 YYNGEE. CDR3 length: 14 residues. The CDR3 nucleotides are TGTGCCAGCAGCGGACTGAGCCTTAACACTGCAGCTTTCTTT. Its translation: CASSGLSLNTAAFF.

The count of this clone is one. The chain employs TRBV5-1 and TRBJ2-7; tentatively, D is TRBD1 or TRBD2 (6 bases each). V was cut by 6 bases and J by 0 bases, with 13 bases left in between. CDR1 and CDR2 (germline): SGHRS, YFSETQ. The CDR3 totals 14 residues. CDR3 region: CASMKGGSSYEQYF. CDR3 coding DNA: TGCGCCAGCATGAAGGGGGGCAGCTCCTACGAGCAGTACTTC.

The chain couples TRBV18 to TRBJ2-1; the D is unclear. The CDR3 is 13 residues long. V lost 5 bases and J 6 bases, leaving 11 bases between the germline ends. Germline lookup yields CDR1 KGHSH and CDR2 LQKENI. CDR3 residues: CASSAYMVNEQFF. CDR3 nucleotide sequence: TGTGCCAGCTCAGCCTATATGGTCAATGAGCAGTTCTTC.

V usage is TRBV5-1 and J usage is TRBJ2-3, with 9 nucleotides matching TRBD2. This CDR3 spans 15 amino acids. The germline V gene has CDR1 SGHRS and CDR2 YFSETQ. The J segment lost 0 bases and the V segment lost 6 bases, leaving 5 bases of the junction unmatched. CDR3 sequence: CASTSAGGSTDTQYF. CDR3 bases: TGCGCCAGCACCTCAGCGGGGGGCAGCACAGATACGCAGTATTTT.

V usage is TRBV18 and J usage is TRBJ2-1; D is uncertain. The CDR3 length is 13 residues. Per the germline V gene, CDR1 is KGHSH and CDR2 is LQKENI. V was shortened by 3 bases and J by 3 bases, with 6 bases between the two germline ends. This CDR3 is CASSPGFYNEQFF. The CDR3 DNA follows: TGTGCCAGCTCACCGGGATTCTACAATGAGCAGTTCTTC.

The gene calls are TRBV11-2 and TRBJ2-3; D is perhaps TRBD1 (5 bases). Germline CDR1 and CDR2: SGHAT and FQNNGV. The ends were cut back, 4 bases at V and 2 bases at J, with 13 bases in the middle. The CDR3 has 15 residues. The CDR3 protein is CASSSSGWVTDTQYF. CDR3 sequence (DNA): TGTGCCAGCAGCTCGTCAGGGTGGGTCACAGATACGCAGTATTTT.

The rearrangement links TRBV30 to TRBJ2-2; tentatively, D is TRBD2 (5 bases). The germline CDR1 and CDR2 sequences are GTSNPN and SVGIG (reference sequence). The CDR3 covers 14 residues. V was trimmed by 5 bases and J by 5 bases, leaving 15 bases between them. The CDR3 reads CAWGRTVLTGELFF. In nucleotides, the CDR3 is TGTGCCTGGGGCAGGACTGTACTAACCGGGGAGCTGTTTTTT.

The V gene is TRBV5-1, the J gene TRBJ2-3, with 9 bases aligning to TRBD2. This CDR3 region has 16 residues. In germline, CDR1 is SGHRS, CDR2 YFSETQ. V was pared by 3 bases and J by 4 bases, with 9 bases of the junction left unmatched. CDR3 sequence reads: CASSSGRGGRSDTQYF. CDR3 DNA sequence: TGCGCCAGCAGCTCCGGGCGGGGGGGCCGGTCAGATACGCAGTATTTT.

This chain joins TRBV11-2 and TRBJ2-7; 9 positions agree with TRBD1. J gave up 4 bases and V 4 bases, and 14 bases lay outside the gene matches. CDR3 size: 17 residues. Germline V CDR1 and CDR2: SGHAT, FQNNGV. The CDR3 region is CASSYRAWRDRDYEQYF. The CDR3, as DNA: TGTGCCAGCAGCTACCGTGCTTGGAGGGACAGGGATTACGAGCAGTACTTC.

The rearrangement joins TRBV14 to TRBJ2-7, with 7 nucleotides matching TRBD1. The CDR3 has 17 amino acids. V lost 3 bases to trimming and J lost 0 bases; unmatched junction nucleotides: 11. From germline, CDR1 is SGHDN and CDR2 FVKESK. The CDR3 coding sequence is TGTGCCAGCAGCCACCCGGGACAGACGCTAAGCTCCTACGAGCAGTACTTC. Translating it yields CASSHPGQTLSSYEQYF.

This clone was recorded once. The chain employs TRBV7-9 and TRBJ2-2, with D uncertain. Germline CDR1 and CDR2: SEHNR and FQNEAQ (reference sequence). V dropped 7 bases and J dropped 1 base, with 16 bases sitting between them. The CDR3 length is 16 residues. The CDR3 DNA sequence: TGTGCCAGCATCCGTACTTGGGGATTGAACACCGGGGAGCTGTTTTTT. It codes for CASIRTWGLNTGELFF.

The J gene is TRBJ2-5, the V gene TRBV30; D perhaps matches TRBD1 (6 bases). V was cut by 8 bases and J by 0 bases, with 10 bases left in between. Per germline, CDR1 GTSNPN and CDR2 SVGIG (reference sequence). The CDR3 spans 12 residues. CDR3 nucleotides: TGTGCCAGTGGACAGAACCAAGAGACCCAGTACTTC. Translated: CASGQNQETQYF.

The chain is built from TRBV4-3 and TRBJ2-5; a possible D gene is TRBD1 (5 bases). CDR1 LGHNA and CDR2 YSLEER come from the germline V gene. The CDR3 runs to 14 residues. Trimming took off 1 base at V and 7 bases at J, with 13 bases between the two ends. The CDR3 loop reads CASSQGTRESTQYF. The CDR3 region has the DNA TGCGCCAGCAGCCAAGGAACCAGGGAATCGACCCAGTACTTC.

The V call is TRBV5-4, the J call TRBJ2-5; the D gene is possibly TRBD1 (6 bases). Germline V gene sequence: CDR1 SGHNT, CDR2 YYREEE (reference sequence). The CDR3 is 14 amino acids. Trimming pared 0 bases from V and 1 base from J, leaving 7 bases between. The CDR3 reads CASSLDRVQETQYF. In DNA, the CDR3 is TGTGCCAGCAGCTTGGACAGGGTCCAAGAGACCCAGTACTTC.

The chain couples TRBV15 to TRBJ2-7; perhaps TRBD1 as D (6 bases). V lost 2 bases and J lost 6, with 11 bases in between. CDR3 length equals 13 residues. Germline V CDR1 and CDR2: LNHNV, YYDKDF (reference sequence). DNA of the CDR3: TGTGCCACCAGCAGACCTCAGGGGAGCGAGCAGTACTTC. It translates to CATSRPQGSEQYF.